This is a list of T cell receptor beta chains from one sample in a study of T cell responses to AZD1222 COVID-19 vaccine. TCRdb keeps only in-frame clones here, not all; method: immunoSEQ multiplex PCR. The data show some 160,000 clones, roughly 89% seen once. The input for sequencing was peripheral blood, taken on day 0 of AZD1222 vaccination. Every receptor here comes from an adult in good health. CDR3s include the opening cysteine and the closing phenylalanine or tryptophan. Each record gives: CDR3 protein, CDR3 DNA, V gene, clone size, CDR3 length, J gene, D gene. The D gene is left open where the match is weak. A row's size may be missing; if present it is once, few, many or a size class.

CASSLTAGVSYNEQFF TGTGCCAGCAGCTTAACGGCGGGGGTCTCCTACAATGAGCAGTTCTTC TRBV7-9 NA 16 TRBJ2-1 TRBD2
CSARELIGYTF TGCAGTGCTAGAGAACTTATAGGCTACACCTTC TRBV20-1 NA 11 TRBJ1-2 NA
CASSVQGFTGELFF TGTGCCAGCAGCGTTCAGGGATTCACCGGGGAGCTGTTTTTT TRBV9 NA 14 TRBJ2-2 NA
CASSLLGAPNSPLHF TGTGCCAGCAGCTTATTAGGTGCCCCTAATTCACCCCTCCACTTT TRBV7-3 NA 15 TRBJ1-6 NA
CASSLSGLDGNYGYTF TGTGCCAGCAGTTTATCGGGCCTTGACGGGAACTATGGCTACACCTTC TRBV27 NA 16 TRBJ1-2 NA
CASSEVRSSGNTIYF TGTGCCAGCAGTGAAGTACGGAGCTCTGGAAACACCATATATTTT TRBV6-1 NA 15 TRBJ1-3 NA
CASSQGQGLNQPQHF TGTGCCAGCTCACAAGGACAGGGGTTGAATCAGCCCCAGCATTTT TRBV18 NA 15 TRBJ1-5 TRBD1
CSASTGGGTEAFF TGCAGCGCCTCGACAGGAGGTGGGACTGAAGCTTTCTTT TRBV29-1 once 13 TRBJ1-1 NA
CASGLSYNEQFF TGTGCTAGTGGTTTGAGCTACAATGAGCAGTTCTTC TRBV12-5 NA 12 TRBJ2-1 NA
CSARTTGYTF TGCAGTGCTAGGACAACTGGCTACACCTTC TRBV20-1 NA 10 TRBJ1-2 NA
CASSLKAMDGYTF TGTGCCAGCAGCTTAAAAGCCATGGACGGCTACACCTTC TRBV7-2 NA 13 TRBJ1-2 NA
CASTKMGSGGEVFF TGTGCCAGCACGAAAATGGGTAGCGGGGGCGAGGTGTTCTTC TRBV5-4 once 14 TRBJ2-1 TRBD2
CASKTKTGTNSPLHF TGTGCCAGCAAAACTAAGACAGGGACCAATTCACCCCTCCACTTT TRBV27 NA 15 TRBJ1-6 TRBD1
CSASEQGRNTIYF TGCAGTGCTAGTGAGCAGGGCAGAAACACCATATATTTT TRBV20-1 NA 13 TRBJ1-3 NA
CASSSRAAGGHSGNTIYF TGTGCCAGCAGCTCGAGGGCGGCAGGGGGCCACTCTGGAAACACCATATATTTT TRBV7-6 NA 18 TRBJ1-3 TRBD1
CASSYSNRRSGELFF TGTGCCAGCAGTTACTCGAATCGTCGATCCGGGGAGCTGTTTTTT TRBV6-5 NA 15 TRBJ2-2 NA
CASRAGVGTEAFF TGTGCCAGCAGAGCAGGGGTGGGGACTGAAGCTTTCTTT TRBV5-5 NA 13 TRBJ1-1 NA